A single sample is the source of the 23 T cell receptor beta chains below, sequenced in a study of blood T cell repertoires in COVID-19 (dated by TCRdb to 2020 to 2022). Libraries came from the immunoSEQ multiplex PCR assay. TCRdb took over this immuneACCESS table, retaining in-frame rearrangements with V and J assigned. Such tables are incomplete; in checked studies, under half of the missing clones stem from an unresolved V gene, and the remainder is unexplained. This sample lists approximately 150,000 clones; 84% were detected once. In total, the top ten clones hold less than 3.5% of the sample. Input material: peripheral blood. The source is an elderly woman with COVID-19, enrolled during active disease.

This chain links TRBV7-3 with TRBJ2-1, with 15 nucleotides matching TRBD2. This CDR3 contains 17 residues. Trimming removed 5 bases from V and 5 bases from J; junction bases left unmatched: 7. Germline V gives CDR1 SGHTA, CDR2 FQGTGA. The CDR3 DNA is TGTGCCAGCAGCGGTGGGACTAGCGGGGGGCAACACAATGAGCAGTTCTTC. This encodes CASSGGTSGGQHNEQFF.

This chain connects TRBV6-6 to TRBJ2-7, with D possibly TRBD2 on 7 matching bases. The V gene lost 7 bases and the J gene lost 5 bases, with 21 bases spanning the gap. Germline V gene lookup returns CDR1 MNHNY and CDR2 SVGAGI (reference sequence). This CDR3 has 15 residues. For the CDR3, the DNA is TGTGCCAGCACCGACACAGGGTCTCGGGGGGACGAGCAGTACTTC. It codes for CASTDTGSRGDEQYF.

The rearrangement uses TRBV27 and TRBJ2-5, with 10 bases matching TRBD1. The CDR3 runs to 15 residues. The germline gives CDR1 MNHEY, CDR2 SMNVEV (reference sequence). The V segment lost 6 bases and the J segment 4 bases; nucleotides outside the gene matches: 8. CDR3 DNA sequence: TGTGCCAGCAGCCAAACCAGGACAGGGGGAGAGACCCAGTACTTC. Encoded protein: CASSQTRTGGETQYF.

The genes are TRBV2 and TRBJ2-2; 7 positions agree with TRBD2. CDR1 SNHLY and CDR2 FYNNEI come from the germline V gene. The CDR3 consists of 13 residues. V dropped 4 bases and J dropped 11; count of bases not matched to a gene: 7. CDR3 protein: CASSALQGLELFF. Here the CDR3 DNA reads TGTGCCAGCAGTGCCCTTCAGGGACTAGAGCTGTTTTTT.

The V call is TRBV18, the J call TRBJ2-7; tentative D call: TRBD2 (6 bases). The V gene's germline CDR1 is KGHSH and CDR2 LQKENI. There are 14 residues in the CDR3. Between the trimmed V and J ends, which lost 2 bases and 0 bases, there was a span of 8 bases. The CDR3 spells CASSPGRSSYEQYF. DNA for the CDR3: TGTGCCAGCTCACCAGGGAGGAGCTCCTACGAGCAGTACTTC.

The chain couples TRBV5-4 to TRBJ2-1; the match to TRBD2 covers 10 bases. The CDR3 covers 17 residues. CDR1 and CDR2 (germline): SGHNT, YYREEE (reference sequence). V dropped 4 bases and J dropped 3; count of bases not matched to a gene: 10. CDR3 sequence reads: CASSPSGSAAFYNEQFF. DNA of the CDR3: TGTGCCAGCAGCCCTAGCGGGAGCGCGGCTTTCTACAATGAGCAGTTCTTC.

This chain joins TRBV2 and TRBJ2-7; TRBD1 is a possible D gene (6 bases). The CDR3 covers 12 residues. In germline, CDR1 is SNHLY, CDR2 FYNNEI. The germline V and J ends were trimmed by 6 bases and 3 bases, with 9 bases remaining between them. CDR3 protein: CASRGQFYEQYF. In nucleotides, the CDR3 is TGTGCCAGCAGAGGACAGTTCTACGAGCAGTACTTC. The full variable domain, its missing parts supplied by reference TRBV2 and TRBJ2-7, is EPEVTQTPSHQVTQMGQEVILRCVPISNHLYFYWYRQILGQKVEFLVSFYNNEISEKSEIFDDQFSVERPDGSNFTLKIRSTKLEDSAMYFCASRGQFYEQYFGPGTRLTVT.

The CDR3 nucleotides read TGTGCCAGCAGTTCGACGGGCACTGAAGCTTTCTTT. This sequence encodes CASSSTGTEAFF. J is TRBJ1-1 and V is TRBV12-3 or TRBV12-4; D is undetermined. V dropped 4 bases and J dropped 4 bases, with 7 bases sitting between them. This CDR3 region has 12 residues.

The J gene is TRBJ2-5, the V gene TRBV19; possible D gene TRBD2, 5 bases. The germline V gene encodes CDR1 LNHDA and CDR2 SQIVND (reference sequence). Trimming stripped 6 bases from V and 7 bases from J, with 15 bases between. CDR3 length: 13 amino acids. Here the CDR3 reads CASSQTAAGTQYF. CDR3 bases: TGTGCCAGTAGCCAAACAGCGGCGGGGACCCAGTACTTC. Full variable domain (outside the CDR3, taken from reference TRBV19 and TRBJ2-5): DGGITQSPKYLFRKEGQNVTLSCEQNLNHDAMYWYRQDPGQGLRLIYYSQIVNDFQKGDIAEGYSVSREKKESFPLTVTSAQKNPTAFYLCASSQTAAGTQYFGPGTRLLVL.

The chain carries TRBV5-1 and TRBJ1-2; D is perhaps TRBD1 (6 bases). Germline CDR1 SGHRS, CDR2 YFSETQ. V was clipped by 0 bases and J by 7 bases, with 19 bases between them. This CDR3 contains 16 residues. This chain's CDR3 is CASSLESTGYSRGYTF. CDR3 sequence (DNA): TGCGCCAGCAGCTTGGAGTCTACAGGGTATTCCCGTGGCTACACCTTC.

V and J are TRBV27 and TRBJ2-1, with TRBD2 identical over 11 bases. The ends lost 7 bases at V and 15 bases at J; junction bases unmatched: 11. CDR1 is MNHEY and CDR2 is SMNVEV in the germline V gene (reference sequence). The CDR3 runs to 13 residues. The CDR3 region is CASTPLAGGSSFF. The CDR3 DNA reads TGTGCCAGCACTCCTCTAGCGGGAGGCTCCTCGTTCTTC.

V and J are TRBV5-1 and TRBJ1-2; weak D call: TRBD1 (5 bases). V gave up 2 bases and J gave up 8 bases, with 16 bases separating them. There are 14 residues in the CDR3. Germline V gene lookup returns CDR1 SGHRS and CDR2 YFSETQ. CDR3: CASSFQGLKGGYTF. The CDR3, as DNA: TGCGCCAGCAGCTTCCAGGGACTCAAGGGGGGCTACACCTTC.

The V gene is TRBV21-1, the J gene TRBJ2-1; the tabulated D call, TRBD2, remains unverified against the DNA. TRBV21-1 is an annotated pseudogene. This CDR3 comprises 13 residues. The CDR3 protein is CASIPTGGNEQFF. CDR3 coding DNA: TGTGCCAGCATTCCAACGGGGGGCAATGAGCAGTTCTTC.

This sequence joins TRBV10-3 and TRBJ2-1, with a possible D match to TRBD2 (6 bases). Germline CDR1 ENHRY, CDR2 SYGVKD. CDR3 length: 16 residues. V lost 8 bases and J lost 3, with 20 bases in between. This CDR3 is CAIRLGLASLYNEQFF. CDR3 sequence (DNA): TGTGCCATCCGACTAGGATTAGCCTCCCTCTACAATGAGCAGTTCTTC.

The chain employs TRBV11-1 and TRBJ2-6, with 9 nucleotides matching TRBD1. V shed 4 bases, J shed 3 bases, and the junction held 4 bases outside the gene matches. This CDR3 has 16 amino acids. Per germline, CDR1 SGHAT and CDR2 FQDESV (reference sequence). The CDR3, as DNA: TGTGCCAGCAGCTCGGGACAGGGATATGGGGCCAACGTCCTGACTTTC. It codes for CASSSGQGYGANVLTF.

This clone was detected only once. This chain connects TRBV18 to TRBJ1-1; perhaps TRBD1 as D (5 bases). Germline CDR1 is KGHSH and CDR2 is LQKENI. The CDR3 consists of 16 residues. V was pared by 3 bases and J by 1 base, with 15 bases between. CDR3: CASSPRADSPNTEAFF. The DNA for the CDR3 is TGTGCCAGCTCACCTAGGGCCGACAGTCCGAACACTGAAGCTTTCTTT.

V and J are TRBV4-2 and TRBJ2-1; 10 nucleotides agree with TRBD2. This CDR3 region has 17 residues. Germline lookup yields CDR1 LGHNA and CDR2 YNFKEQ. Trimming removed 4 bases from V and 1 base from J; junction bases left unmatched: 7. For the CDR3, the DNA is TGTGCCAGCAGCCCAGCCCCTAGCGGGAGTTCCTACAATGAGCAGTTCTTC. This translates into CASSPAPSGSSYNEQFF.

This chain links TRBV18 with TRBJ2-3; TRBD1 matches 9 bases. The CDR3 runs 15 residues. Trimming took 6 bases from V and 5 from J; bases not matched to a gene: 9. Per the germline V gene, CDR1 is KGHSH and CDR2 is LQKENI. CDR3 coding DNA: TGTGCCAGCTCCCCTCCCGGACAGGGGATAGATACGCAGTATTTT. Translated: CASSPPGQGIDTQYF.

The rearrangement joins TRBV29-1 to TRBJ1-1, with D hard to call. This CDR3 is built from 11 residues. In germline, CDR1 is SQVTM, CDR2 ANQGSEA. Trimming removed 8 bases from V and 1 base from J, with 8 bases in between. The CDR3 nucleotides read TGCAGCCCTTCTAGGAACACTGAAGCTTTCTTT. Translated: CSPSRNTEAFF.

This sequence joins TRBV5-5 and TRBJ1-1; TRBD1 matches 8 bases. The germline CDR1 and CDR2 sequences are SGHKS and YYEKEE (reference sequence). V lost 4 bases and J lost 4; bases outside the gene matches: 18. This CDR3 region has 18 residues. CDR3 nucleotide sequence: TGTGCCAGCAGCGGGCGCGGGAGGGCAGGGGGCTTGTCCACTGAAGCTTTCTTT. Translation: CASSGRGRAGGLSTEAFF.

V usage is TRBV7-8 and J usage is TRBJ2-7, with TRBD1 identical over 8 bases. Germline CDR1 SGHVS, CDR2 FQNEAQ. V was clipped by 1 base and J by 2 bases; unmatched bases: 10. The CDR3 contains 17 residues. The CDR3 DNA follows: TGTGCCAGCAGCTTAGTGACCGGGACAGGAACGGCCTACGAGCAGTACTTC. Protein product: CASSLVTGTGTAYEQYF. Combining the CDR3 with reference TRBV7-8 and TRBJ2-7 gives the whole variable domain GAGVSQSPRYKVAKRGQDVALRCDPISGHVSLFWYQQALGQGPEFLTYFQNEAQLDKSGLPSDRFFAERPEGSVSTLKIQRTQQEDSAVYLCASSLVTGTGTAYEQYFGPGTRLTVT.

The CDR3, as DNA: TGTGCCACCAGTGACTCCCGGGTCCTCTATGGCTACACCTTC. It specifies CATSDSRVLYGYTF. V and J are TRBV24-1 and TRBJ1-2; D call uncertain. The V end lost 4 bases, the J end lost 4 bases, and 12 bases lay between the germline ends. This CDR3 spans 14 amino acids. Germline V gene lookup returns CDR1 KGHDR and CDR2 SFDVKD.

V usage is TRBV11-3 and J usage is TRBJ1-1; D is unclear. Germline V CDR1 and CDR2: SGHNT, YENEEA. V lost 5 bases, J lost 3 bases, and 16 bases lay in between. The CDR3 is 15 residues long. The CDR3 reads CASSPSGEAYTEAFF. CDR3 nucleotide sequence: TGTGCCAGCAGCCCGAGCGGGGAAGCGTACACTGAAGCTTTCTTT.